The T cell receptor beta chain under discussion was sequenced for a study of long-term antiretroviral therapy in people with HIV. The wider study: Initial samples were collected about a decade before the 2015 immediate-ART recommendation.

For this clone: Antigen: not known.

Study observations and caveats: Increased diversity was seen after ART, yet it remained lower than in transplant donor controls.

CDR3 length: 14 residues. Trimming cost V 4 bases and J 6 bases, with 13 bases left between them. The germline V gene encodes CDR1 MNHEY and CDR2 SMNVEV (reference sequence). This was the immunoSEQ v3.0 assay at survey level. Clones were read by immunoSEQ multiplex PCR, and TCRdb kept only the in-frame ones, dropping some. The data contain about 43,000 clones, around 93% of them singletons. The receptor comes from a man aged 25-40 years with HIV. The genes are TRBV27 and TRBJ2-1; D is unclear. Specimen: unsorted PBMCs, collected just over 9 years after starting antiretroviral therapy. CDR3 sequence: CASSYPGPGNEQFF. In DNA form, the CDR3 reads TGTGCCAGCAGTTACCCCGGCCCAGGCAATGAGCAGTTCTTC.